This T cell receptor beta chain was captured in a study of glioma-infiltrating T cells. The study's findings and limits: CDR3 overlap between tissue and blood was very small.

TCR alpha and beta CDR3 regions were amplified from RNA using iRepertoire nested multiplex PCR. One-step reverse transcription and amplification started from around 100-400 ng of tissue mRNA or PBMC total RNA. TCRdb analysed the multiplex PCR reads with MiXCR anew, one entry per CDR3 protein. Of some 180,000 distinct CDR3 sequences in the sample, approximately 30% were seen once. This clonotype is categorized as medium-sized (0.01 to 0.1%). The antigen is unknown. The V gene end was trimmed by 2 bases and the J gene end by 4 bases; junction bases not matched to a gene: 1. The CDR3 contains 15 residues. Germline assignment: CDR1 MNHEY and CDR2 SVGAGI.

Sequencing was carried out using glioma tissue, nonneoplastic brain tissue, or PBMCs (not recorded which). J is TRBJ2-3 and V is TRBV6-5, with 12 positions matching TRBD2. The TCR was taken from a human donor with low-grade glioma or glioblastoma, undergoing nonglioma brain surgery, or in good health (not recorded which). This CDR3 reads CASSYRLAGADTQYF. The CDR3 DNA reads TGTGCCAGCAGTTACCGACTAGCGGGAGCAGATACGCAGTATTTT.